This TCR beta chain came from a study of T cell responses to AZD1222 COVID-19 vaccine. Study-wide findings and caveats: The span of vaccine-associated CD4 TCRs extended across spike, with dominance at 160-218 and 743-854. Spike-specific TCR depth and breadth grew after two AZD1222 doses. Only after the peak T cell response were repertoires sampled. Mostly white British, mostly female donors; authors suggested clonal diversity may be underestimated.

Details on this clone: Its antigen is as yet unknown.

Germline CDR1 and CDR2: SQVTM and ANQGSEA. The V end lost 4 bases, the J end lost 2 bases, and 10 bases lay between the germline ends. The CDR3 is made up of 13 amino acids. TCRdb's copy holds only in-frame clones and misses some; the assay was immunoSEQ multiplex PCR. This table holds around 130,000 clones, around nine tenths found once. The specimen comprised peripheral blood, sampled on day 0 of AZD1222 vaccination. The chain has TRBV29-1 and TRBJ2-3; the D gene is possibly TRBD2 (6 bases). This clonotype was sampled from an adult in good health. CDR3 sequence reads: CSVVGGHTDTQYF. As DNA, the CDR3 is TGCAGCGTTGTAGGAGGGCACACAGATACGCAGTATTTT.